Presented here are 22 T cell receptor beta chains from one specimen sequenced in a study of vaccination and CD4 T cells after COVID-19. For these receptors, no antigen is known. Cultured CD4+ T cell DNA underwent sequencing with the Oncomine TCR Beta short-read assay. TCRdb re-called the PCR reads through MiXCR, storing one row per CDR3 protein. The top ten clones hold 9.5% to 13% of a sample with over 20,000 distinct CDR3 sequences, approximately 40% of them seen once. Treatment defined: approximately 10-day PBMC culture with coronavirus spike peptide pools or control peptides (ViraFEST assay). Sequenced sample: CD4+ T cells from blood, cultured in vitro. These receptor sequences come from a human donor who had recovered from COVID-19.

This clonotype was seen a handful of times. The DNA of the CDR3 is TGTGCCAGCAGCCTTATATACGGACTAGCGGGAGGGGGTTATAATACTGAGGACGAGCAGTACTTC. It translates to CASSLIYGLAGGGYNTEDEQYF. The chain carries TRBV7-9 and TRBJ2-7; 15 bases line up with TRBD2. This CDR3 comprises 22 residues. Germline CDR1 is SEHNR and CDR2 is FQNEAQ (reference sequence). Unmatched junction bases numbered 25, after V lost 5 bases and J lost 5 bases.

This clonotype appeared a few times. The rearrangement links TRBV28 to TRBJ2-3; no clear D gene. Deletions cut 7 bases from V and 3 bases from J, with 8 bases between. Germline-derived CDR1 and CDR2 are MDHEN and SYDVKM. The CDR3 loop spans 12 amino acids. DNA of the CDR3: TGTGCCAGCAAAACCAGTACAGATACGCAGTATTTT. It codes for CASKTSTDTQYF.

The V and J genes are TRBV28 and TRBJ1-5, with unresolved D. CDR1 is MDHEN, CDR2 SYDVKM, per germline. V was trimmed by 3 bases and J by 6 bases, leaving 12 bases between them. This CDR3 region has 14 residues. CDR3 sequence (DNA): TGTGCCAGCAGTTTCCCTCCTTCTGGTCAGCCCCAGCATTTT. Its translation: CASSFPPSGQPQHF.

CDR3 DNA sequence: TGTGCCAGCTCACCGGACGGGACAGCTAACTATGGCTACACCTTC. It codes for CASSPDGTANYGYTF. The V call is TRBV18, the J call TRBJ1-2, with 7 nucleotides matching TRBD1. J was trimmed by 0 bases and V by 3 bases; bases with no gene match: 4. Germline CDR1 and CDR2: KGHSH and LQKENI. This CDR3 has 15 amino acids.

This CDR3 reads CASSPRSSSYEQYF. The CDR3 DNA reads TGTGCCAGCAGTCCCAGGTCTAGCTCCTACGAGCAGTACTTC. This chain uses TRBV28 with TRBJ2-7; D is unresolved. Germline values: CDR1 MDHEN, CDR2 SYDVKM. The CDR3 loop spans 14 amino acids. V was pared by 5 bases and J by 0 bases, with 11 bases between.

This clonotype was detected a few times. The rearrangement uses TRBV7-2 and TRBJ2-3; D is ambiguous. The CDR3 loop spans 13 amino acids. Per germline, CDR1 SGHTA and CDR2 FQGNSA. V was cut by 1 base and J by 6 bases, with 8 bases left in between. The CDR3: CASSLGNSDTQYF. CDR3 sequence (DNA): TGTGCCAGCAGCTTAGGGAACTCGGATACGCAGTATTTT.

The genes are TRBV7-2 and TRBJ2-1; 15 bases are a match to TRBD2. CDR1 and CDR2 from the germline V gene are SGHTA and FQGNSA. The CDR3 is 16 residues long. The J segment lost 9 bases and the V segment lost 1 base, leaving 4 bases of the junction unmatched. The DNA of the CDR3 is TGTGCCAGCAGCTTAGGAGGACTAGCGGGGGGGCGTGAGCAGTTCTTC. Protein: CASSLGGLAGGREQFF.

The chain combines TRBV7-2 with TRBJ1-4, with D hard to call. The CDR3 is 15 residues long. Looked up from germline, CDR1 is SGHTA and CDR2 is FQGNSA. Trimming pared 5 bases from V and 3 bases from J, leaving 13 bases between. The CDR3 is CASSTRRQANEKLFF. CDR3 in DNA: TGTGCCAGCAGCACCCGCCGCCAAGCTAATGAAAAACTGTTTTTT.

The chain links TRBV7-2 to TRBJ1-2; TRBD1 is a possible D gene (5 bases). In germline, CDR1 is SGHTA, CDR2 FQGNSA. CDR3 size: 14 residues. The ends were cut back, 5 bases at V and 2 bases at J, with 12 bases in the middle. The CDR3 DNA follows: TGTGCCAGCAGCCAGAAACGGGGGAACTATGGCTACACCTTC. This sequence encodes CASSQKRGNYGYTF.

This chain joins TRBV10-3 and TRBJ1-5; possible D gene TRBD1, 6 bases. The CDR3 is 13 amino acids. The germline CDR1 and CDR2 sequences are ENHRY and SYGVKD. V lost 2 bases and J 11 bases, leaving 13 bases between the germline ends. CDR3 nucleotide sequence: TGTGCCATCAGTGAGAGTGGGGGCGGAACCCAGCATTTT. Protein: CAISESGGGTQHF.

In this sample, this clonotype turned up a few times. The J gene is TRBJ2-5, the V gene TRBV5-6; D not certain. Per the germline V gene, CDR1 is SGHDT and CDR2 is YYEEEE. CDR3 length: 13 amino acids. V was clipped by 0 bases and J by 1 base, with 4 bases between them. CDR3 nucleotide sequence: TGTGCCAGCAGCTTGGTAAGCCAAGAGACCCAGTACTTC. This translates into CASSLVSQETQYF.

This clonotype appeared a single time. The chain couples TRBV5-6 to TRBJ2-5; D possibly uses TRBD1 or TRBD2 (5 bases each). V was cut by 0 bases and J by 5 bases, with 11 bases left in between. CDR1 is SGHDT, CDR2 YYEEEE, per germline. The CDR3 loop spans 14 amino acids. The CDR3 region has the DNA TGTGCCAGCAGCTTGGGCAGAGGGGTGGAGACCCAGTACTTC. Encoded protein: CASSLGRGVETQYF.

The genes are TRBV20-1 and TRBJ2-3; a weak D match, TRBD2 (6 bases). From germline, CDR1 is DFQATT and CDR2 SNEGSKA (reference sequence). This CDR3 region has 13 residues. The ends were cut back, 3 bases at V and 3 bases at J, with 10 bases in the middle. DNA of the CDR3: TGCAGTGCTAGTGGGGGAGGAACAGATACGCAGTATTTT. Its protein product is CSASGGGTDTQYF.

The genes are TRBV7-3 and TRBJ2-3; D remains ambiguous. The CDR3 has 16 residues. From germline, CDR1 is SGHTA and CDR2 FQGTGA. The V and J ends lost 4 bases and 4 bases respectively, with 18 bases between them. CDR3: CASSSGSSPYADTQYF. The CDR3 DNA follows: TGTGCCAGCAGCTCCGGGTCCTCCCCGTATGCAGATACGCAGTATTTT.

CDR3 coding DNA: TGTGCCGCCCGGCAGGCGATAACCTACGAGCAGTACTTC. Translation gives CAARQAITYEQYF. The J gene is TRBJ2-7, the V gene TRBV6-1; D ambiguous. V was clipped by 11 bases and J by 2 bases, with 16 bases between them. The CDR3 runs 13 residues. In germline, CDR1 is MNHNS, CDR2 SASEGT.

This clonotype was counted a few times. The chain recombines TRBV28 with TRBJ2-7, with 8 bases aligning to TRBD2. V shed 3 bases and J 6 bases; nucleotides not matched to a gene: 7. This CDR3 has 14 amino acids. CDR1 and CDR2 (germline): MDHEN, SYDVKM. The CDR3 here is CASSFRAGVFEQYF. The CDR3 coding sequence is TGTGCCAGCAGTTTTCGAGCGGGAGTGTTCGAGCAGTACTTC.

By sample share, this clonotype is medium-sized. The chain couples TRBV6-1 to TRBJ2-5, with D tentatively TRBD1 (6 bases). CDR3 size: 15 residues. V lost 6 bases and J lost 4, with 18 bases in between. Per germline, CDR1 MNHNS and CDR2 SASEGT. The CDR3 DNA is TGTGCCAGCAGCACCGGGGTGGGGGCATCAGAGACCCAGTACTTC. This translates into CASSTGVGASETQYF.

This clonotype came up a few times. The chain employs TRBV7-2 and TRBJ2-3, with D tentatively TRBD1 or TRBD2 (5 bases each). V lost 1 base, J lost 1 base, and 12 bases lay in between. The CDR3 runs to 16 residues. Germline assignment: CDR1 SGHTA and CDR2 FQGNSA. The CDR3 DNA follows: TGTGCCAGCAGCTTAGTCGGCCTGGGGGGCACAGATACGCAGTATTTT. This gives the protein CASSLVGLGGTDTQYF.

This clonotype was seen a few times. The V and J genes are TRBV6-1 and TRBJ2-5, with D unresolved. The CDR3 is 14 amino acids. Looked up from germline, CDR1 is MNHNS and CDR2 is SASEGT. Trimming removed 5 bases from V and 5 bases from J, with 15 bases in between. The CDR3 DNA sequence: TGTGCCAGCAGTCCACGGGTGCCCTGGGAGACCCAGTACTTC. Translated: CASSPRVPWETQYF.

This clonotype is judged medium-sized (0.01 to 0.1%). The V and J genes are TRBV7-6 and TRBJ2-2; TRBD2 matches at 8 bases. The CDR3 totals 13 residues. In germline, CDR1 is SGHVS, CDR2 FNYEAQ. The V and J ends lost 5 bases and 9 bases, in that order; junction bases with no gene match: 5. Here the CDR3 reads CASSAAGARELFF. The CDR3 nucleotides read TGTGCCAGCAGCGCAGCGGGGGCACGGGAGCTGTTTTTT.

The genes are TRBV28 and TRBJ1-1, with a possible D match to TRBD1 (6 bases). This CDR3 comprises 13 residues. From germline, CDR1 is MDHEN and CDR2 SYDVKM. The V end was cut by 1 base, the J end by 11 bases, with 14 bases between. For the CDR3, the DNA is TGTGCCAGCAGTTTATCCAGGGGTCGGAGGGCTTTCTTT. This codes for CASSLSRGRRAFF.

This clonotype occurred a few times. V gene TRBV7-2 combines with J gene TRBJ1-5; 7 bases match TRBD1. The CDR3 extends over 16 amino acids. The V segment lost 5 bases and the J segment 2 bases; nucleotides outside the gene matches: 9. Germline V lookup: CDR1 SGHTA, CDR2 FQGNSA. CDR3 in DNA: TGTGCCAGCAGCCTCCCACGACAGGGTGGCAATCAGCCCCAGCATTTT. Its protein is CASSLPRQGGNQPQHF.